Detailed here is one T cell receptor beta chain. CDR1 and CDR2 from the germline V gene are MGHDK and SYGVNS. The CDR3 is 11 residues long. The data derive from a study of Graves' ophthalmopathy and Graves' hyperthyroidism. Study overall: At the time of initial diagnosis and before any treatment, peripheral blood was collected.

As the template, RNA transcripts were used to amplify TCR beta CDR3 regions. Amplification began with first-round RT-PCR using HTBI primers, then second-round multiplex PCR was performed. Using its own MiXCR run on the multiplex PCR reads, TCRdb lists one record per CDR3 protein. Counted here are some 750,000 distinct CDR3 sequences, approximately 40% occurring once; the ten biggest clones make up roughly 45%. The sequence was collected from an adult man with Graves' ophthalmopathy. This chain connects TRBV25-1 to TRBJ2-7; D may be TRBD2 (5 bases). The J call is in doubt because the DNA end fits TRBJ2-5 better. Material for sequencing was peripheral blood. CDR3 coding DNA: TGTGCTAGCGTAGGCCAAGAGACCCAGTACTTC. It codes for CASVGQETQYF.